The source of this TCR beta chain is a study of graft-versus-host responses after intestinal transplantation. Study-wide context: As for transplant type, recipients had multivisceral, liver-intestinal, or isolated intestinal grafts. Anti-thymocyte globulin was used for induction in all recipients, who then took tacrolimus and steroids for roughly 3 years.

From the graft tissue, intraepithelial and lamina propria lymphocytes were released through processing. General study results and limits: Detection of GvH clones occurred in recipient marrow, and some had their first appearance in ileum or blood. Researchers found peak circulating GvH clone levels linked to early post-transplant HvG declines.

Profiling relied on immunoSEQ multiplex PCR, and the TCRdb table lists in-frame clones only, not all of them. The table includes more than 12,000 clones, approximately 59% detected once. Germline V gene sequence: CDR1 SGHRS, CDR2 YFSETQ. The CDR3 loop spans 14 amino acids. Trimming took 3 bases from V and 5 from J; bases not matched to a gene: 3. In its sample, this clone is medium-sized (0.01 to 0.1%). The antigen remains unidentified. The clonotype was recovered from a human patient who received an intestinal transplant, so some T cells may come from the graft donor. V and J are TRBV5-1 and TRBJ1-4; 8 positions agree with TRBD1. The specimen was ileum tissue, collected 524 days after transplant. The DNA of the CDR3 is TGCGCCAGCAGCTATACAGGGGGGAATGAAAAACTGTTTTTT. Translated: CASSYTGGNEKLFF.